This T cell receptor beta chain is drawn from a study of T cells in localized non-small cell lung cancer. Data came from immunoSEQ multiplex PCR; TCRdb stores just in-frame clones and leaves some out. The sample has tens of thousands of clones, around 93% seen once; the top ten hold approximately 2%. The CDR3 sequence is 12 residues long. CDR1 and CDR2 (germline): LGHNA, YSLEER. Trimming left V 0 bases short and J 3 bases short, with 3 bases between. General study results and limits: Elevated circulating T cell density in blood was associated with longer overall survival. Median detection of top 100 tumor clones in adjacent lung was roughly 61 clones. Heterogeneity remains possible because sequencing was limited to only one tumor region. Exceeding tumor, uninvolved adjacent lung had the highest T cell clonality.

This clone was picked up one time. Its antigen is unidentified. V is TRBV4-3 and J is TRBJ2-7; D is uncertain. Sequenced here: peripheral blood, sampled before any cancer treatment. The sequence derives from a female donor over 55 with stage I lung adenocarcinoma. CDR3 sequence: CASSQEGYEQYF. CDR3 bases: TGCGCCAGCAGCCAAGAGGGCTACGAGCAGTACTTC.